One sample yielded the 21 T cell receptor beta chains listed below, sequenced in a study of T cell responses to AZD1222 COVID-19 vaccine. TCRdb's copy holds only in-frame clones and misses some; the assay was immunoSEQ multiplex PCR. The data show more than 95,000 clones, 80% to 95% seen once. Sequenced here: peripheral blood, sampled on day 0 of AZD1222 vaccination. Every receptor here comes from an adult in good health.

J is TRBJ2-5 and V is TRBV7-9; D assignment may be TRBD1 or TRBD2 (7 bases each). The CDR3 sequence is 16 residues long. From germline, CDR1 is SEHNR and CDR2 FQNEAQ (reference sequence). The germline V and J ends were trimmed by 1 base and 5 bases, with 17 bases remaining between them. The CDR3, as DNA: TGTGCCAGCAGCTTAGGGGGAGGGGGCCGCCGGGAGACCCAGTACTTC. As protein: CASSLGGGGRRETQYF.

The J gene is TRBJ2-3, the V gene TRBV6-4; TRBD1 matches 7 bases. Germline V lookup: CDR1 MRHNA, CDR2 SNTAGT. V trimming: 0 bases; J trimming: 0 bases; junction bases outside the gene matches: 0. This CDR3 has 15 residues. The CDR3: CASSDSQGSTDTQYF. Here the CDR3 DNA reads TGTGCCAGCAGTGACTCACAGGGGAGCACAGATACGCAGTATTTT.

The chain carries TRBV18 and TRBJ1-1; weak D call: TRBD1 (5 bases). This CDR3 has 13 amino acids. The germline V and J ends were trimmed by 4 bases and 2 bases, with 8 bases remaining between them. Germline V gives CDR1 KGHSH, CDR2 LQKENI. DNA of the CDR3: TGTGCCAGCTCACGGGGGGGAAACACTGAAGCTTTCTTT. This sequence encodes CASSRGGNTEAFF.

Written as DNA, the CDR3 is TGTGCCAGCAGTTTAAGGGGACACTATGGCTACACCTTC. Protein product: CASSLRGHYGYTF. The V and J genes are TRBV28 and TRBJ1-2, with D possibly being TRBD1 (5 bases). With 2 bases removed from V and 3 bases from J, the gap between germline ends came to 7 bases. In germline, CDR1 is MDHEN, CDR2 SYDVKM. The CDR3 totals 13 residues.

The chain couples TRBV14 to TRBJ1-2; D may be TRBD1 (6 bases). This CDR3 region has 17 residues. The ends were cut back, 1 base at V and 3 bases at J, with 18 bases in the middle. Germline values: CDR1 SGHDN, CDR2 FVKESK. The CDR3 protein is CASSQVGSRGSYYGYTF. CDR3 nucleotide sequence: TGTGCCAGCAGCCAAGTGGGGTCGAGGGGGAGTTACTATGGCTACACCTTC.

The genes are TRBV27 and TRBJ2-7; D is perhaps TRBD1 or TRBD2 (5 bases each). V dropped 5 bases and J dropped 2 bases, with 16 bases sitting between them. The length of the CDR3 is 15 residues. Germline V CDR1 and CDR2: MNHEY, SMNVEV (reference sequence). CDR3 sequence: CASSPRDPNTYEQYF. CDR3 sequence (DNA): TGTGCCAGCAGTCCCAGGGACCCGAACACCTACGAGCAGTACTTC.

The chain couples TRBV5-4 to TRBJ1-4; TRBD1 is a possible D gene (5 bases). The V gene's germline CDR1 is SGHNT and CDR2 YYREEE (reference sequence). The CDR3 runs 15 residues. V dropped 3 bases and J dropped 6 bases, with 15 bases sitting between them. This CDR3 reads CASSWAGTSDEKLFF. Here the CDR3 DNA reads TGTGCCAGCAGCTGGGCCGGGACGTCCGATGAAAAACTGTTTTTT.

This rearrangement joins TRBV5-6 to TRBJ1-2; 9 nucleotides match TRBD1. The V gene's germline CDR1 is SGHDT and CDR2 YYEEEE. The CDR3 contains 12 residues. Losses at the gene ends were 9 bases for V and 7 bases for J; bases not matched to a gene: 7. CDR3 DNA sequence: TGTGCCACCCAACAGGGGGCAGGTGGCTACACCTTC. Translated, it gives CATQQGAGGYTF.

The V gene is TRBV7-9, the J gene TRBJ1-1, with TRBD1 identical over 11 bases. There are 15 residues in the CDR3. Germline V gene data show CDR1 as SEHNR and CDR2 as FQNEAQ (reference sequence). V lost 9 bases and J lost 5; bases outside the gene matches: 11. The DNA for the CDR3 is TGTGCCAGTAATTACCCCGGACAGGGGGCAACTGAAGCTTTCTTT. This encodes CASNYPGQGATEAFF.

V gene TRBV30 combines with J gene TRBJ2-7, with D uncertain. Deletions cut 0 bases from V and 5 bases from J, with 8 bases between. The CDR3 sequence is 12 residues long. Germline CDR1 and CDR2: GTSNPN and SVGIG (reference sequence). CDR3 in amino acids: CAWSVYGNEQYF. The DNA of the CDR3 is TGTGCCTGGAGTGTATACGGCAACGAGCAGTACTTC.

The rearrangement joins TRBV9 to TRBJ2-1; 13 bases agree with TRBD2. Germline V CDR1 and CDR2: SGDLS, YYNGEE. With V trimmed by 0 bases and J by 0 bases, 15 bases remained unmatched. This CDR3 region has 22 residues. The DNA of the CDR3 is TGTGCCAGCAGCGTAGTAATTTTGAGGGGGACTAGCGGGGCCAGCTCCTACAATGAGCAGTTCTTC. Translated: CASSVVILRGTSGASSYNEQFF.

This rearrangement joins TRBV27 to TRBJ1-6; no definite D call. V dropped 3 bases and J dropped 7 bases, with 13 bases sitting between them. The CDR3 length is 15 residues. Germline-derived CDR1 and CDR2 are MNHEY and SMNVEV (reference sequence). CDR3 protein: CASSFGPHGNSPLHF. The CDR3 DNA is TGTGCCAGCAGTTTTGGTCCCCACGGAAATTCACCCCTCCACTTT.

V usage is TRBV6-5 and J usage is TRBJ1-2; the D gene is possibly TRBD1 (5 bases). The CDR3 covers 14 residues. Germline assignment: CDR1 MNHEY and CDR2 SVGAGI. Trimming left V 6 bases short and J 7 bases short, with 18 bases between. The chain's CDR3 is CASRQPGPAGGYTF. The CDR3 nucleotides read TGTGCCAGCAGACAACCGGGACCTGCTGGTGGCTACACCTTC.

V and J are TRBV6-1 and TRBJ2-7; weak D call: TRBD1 (6 bases). CDR3 size: 16 residues. V lost 3 bases to trimming and J lost 2 bases, with 17 bases between them. Germline V CDR1 and CDR2: MNHNS, SASEGT. The CDR3 here is CASSDILLGDTYEQYF. In nucleotides, the CDR3 is TGTGCCAGCAGTGACATCCTCCTAGGGGACACCTACGAGCAGTACTTC.

The genes are TRBV3-1 (or the pseudogene TRBV3-2) and TRBJ2-7; D possibly corresponds to TRBD2 (6 bases). From germline, CDR1 is LGHDT and CDR2 YNNKEL (reference sequence). V was pared by 4 bases and J by 5 bases, with 12 bases between. This CDR3 comprises 13 residues. Here the CDR3 DNA reads TGTGCCAGCAGCCTGCCGGGACTCAACGAGCAGTACTTC. This translates into CASSLPGLNEQYF.

CDR3 residues: CASSLYSPSYNSPLHF. For the CDR3, the DNA is TGTGCCAGCAGCCTGTATTCACCGTCCTATAATTCACCCCTCCACTTT. The V and J genes are TRBV5-6 and TRBJ1-6; D is uncertain. The CDR3 runs to 16 residues. V lost 4 bases and J 1 base, leaving 12 bases between the germline ends. Germline loops: CDR1 SGHDT, CDR2 YYEEEE.

This clone has a handful of counts. The chain links TRBV2 to TRBJ1-4, with 8 bases fitting TRBD1. V lost 7 bases and J lost 4; bases outside the gene matches: 14. Germline loops: CDR1 SNHLY, CDR2 FYNNEI. The CDR3 is 17 residues long. DNA of the CDR3: TGTGCCAGCAAAGAAGAACAGGGGGTAGCGCGTAATGAAAAACTGTTTTTT. Encoded protein: CASKEEQGVARNEKLFF.

This chain uses TRBV19 with TRBJ1-5; a possible D gene is TRBD1 (5 bases). CDR3 length: 15 amino acids. Germline CDR1 LNHDA, CDR2 SQIVND (reference sequence). Deletions cut 8 bases from V and 3 bases from J, with 17 bases between. CDR3 residues: CASARGVGHNQPQHF. CDR3 coding DNA: TGTGCCAGTGCCAGAGGGGTGGGGCACAATCAGCCCCAGCATTTT. The variable domain in full, with the rest retrieved from reference TRBV19 and TRBJ1-5, is DGGITQSPKYLFRKEGQNVTLSCEQNLNHDAMYWYRQDPGQGLRLIYYSQIVNDFQKGDIAEGYSVSREKKESFPLTVTSAQKNPTAFYLCASARGVGHNQPQHFGDGTRLSIL.

The chain has TRBV20-1 and TRBJ2-7; weak D call: TRBD2 (5 bases). The germline gives CDR1 DFQATT, CDR2 SNEGSKA (reference sequence). CDR3 length: 13 residues. Trimming took off 3 bases at V and 3 bases at J, with 12 bases between the two ends. The CDR3 DNA follows: TGCAGTGCTAGTGAACGGGATGGCTACGAGCAGTACTTC. Protein product: CSASERDGYEQYF.

The chain employs TRBV6-4 and TRBJ2-2; 8 bases align to TRBD2. The CDR3 is 18 residues long. The V segment lost 2 bases and the J segment 4 bases; nucleotides outside the gene matches: 12. Germline values: CDR1 MRHNA, CDR2 SNTAGT. The CDR3 region has the DNA TGTGCCAGCAGTGACCGCCCGAATTACGGGAGGGTCACCGGGGAGCTGTTTTTT. Its protein is CASSDRPNYGRVTGELFF.

This clone was picked up one time. CDR3 loop: CASSIGTSGETQYF. The CDR3 region has the DNA TGTGCCAGCAGCATTGGAACTAGCGGAGAGACCCAGTACTTC. The chain carries TRBV7-3 and TRBJ2-5; 8 bases are shared with TRBD2. The V gene's germline CDR1 is SGHTA and CDR2 FQGTGA. J gave up 4 bases and V 5 bases, and 6 bases lay outside the gene matches. The CDR3 runs to 14 residues.